This note documents a single T cell receptor beta chain sequence. Its specificity is not known. The sample is drawn from a study of T cells in localized non-small cell lung cancer. Study results and limitations: When the top 100 tumor clones were examined, a median about 60 of them also appeared in the adjacent lung, which was paired and uninvolved.

Clones were sequenced by immunoSEQ multiplex PCR, and TCRdb holds only the in-frame ones, with some missing. This table has roughly 6,000 clones, roughly 82% appearing once. CDR1 SGHAT and CDR2 FQNNGV come from the germline V gene. The CDR3 runs 15 residues. Losses at the gene ends were 1 base for V and 3 bases for J; bases not matched to a gene: 3. The material sequenced was peripheral blood mononuclear cells, taken before any cancer treatment. This chain connects TRBV11-2 to TRBJ2-7; TRBD2 matches 10 bases. The receptor's source is a female donor over 55 with stage II lung adenocarcinoma. The CDR3 region has the DNA TGTGCCAGCAGCTTAGCTAGCGGGAGATACTACGAGCAGTACTTC. Amino acid sequence: CASSLASGRYYEQYF.